The entry that follows covers one TCR beta chain sequence. Its antigen is undetermined. This CDR3 has 14 amino acids. Germline lookup yields CDR1 WSHSY and CDR2 SAAADI. The germline V and J ends were trimmed by 0 bases and 4 bases, with 7 bases remaining between them. Patients were ruled out by autoimmune disease history or systemic immunosuppression. Blood sampling was done at baseline, cycle 4 day 1, and cycle 7 day 1. Repertoires were generated with immunoSEQ multiplex PCR, while TCRdb's copy carries only in-frame clones and drops some. Of fewer than 120,000 clones in the sample, approximately 89% were seen once. The data are from a study of OX40 agonist ivuxolimab in advanced cancers. Broader study findings: It was also the case that some nonresponders had low normalized T-cell clonal expansion. Circulating CD4+ and CD8+ T cells showed clonal expansion by week 6 at 0.1 to 3.0 mg/kg.

The clonotype was recovered from an adult with an advanced solid tumor such as melanoma, head and neck, liver or kidney cancer. The sequenced sample was CD4+ or CD8+ T cells sorted from blood, obtained in a trial of the OX40 agonist ivuxolimab. The rearrangement uses TRBV10-2 and TRBJ1-5; D is ambiguous. This chain's CDR3 is CASSESTRNQPQHF. The CDR3, as DNA: TGCGCCAGCAGTGAGTCGACCCGTAATCAGCCCCAGCATTTT.